This TCR beta chain emerged from a study of blood T cell repertoires in COVID-19. The overall study: Sites in the United States, Italy and Spain provided acute and convalescent COVID-19 samples. Nucleic acid was either cDNA or gDNA, and it came from T cells, B-cell-depleted T cells, or PBMCs.

Allocation to cohorts depended on clinical history reported by the participants. In the original analysis: The authors estimated nucleated cell counts from reference gene primer amplification. Clones were read by immunoSEQ multiplex PCR, and TCRdb kept only the in-frame ones, dropping some. V and J calls and clone size are copied from that table; D and trimming were computed from the DNA. Counted here are approximately 260,000 clones, about 87% occurring once; the ten biggest clones make up more than 0.95%. In germline, CDR1 is LGHNT, CDR2 FRNRAP. The CDR3 has 15 amino acids. With V trimmed by 2 bases and J by 1 base, 3 bases remained unmatched.

The sequenced material came from PBMCs or T cells enriched from blood (not recorded which). The TCR originated in a woman aged 40 to 50 with acute COVID-19. The chain links TRBV12-5 to TRBJ2-3, with TRBD1 matching 7 bases. This CDR3 is CASGLRQGRTDTQYF. Written as DNA, the CDR3 is TGTGCTAGTGGTTTGCGACAGGGACGCACAGATACGCAGTATTTT.